Shown below are 22 T cell receptor beta chains from a single sample sequenced in a study of T cell responses to AZD1222 COVID-19 vaccine. Repertoires were generated with immunoSEQ multiplex PCR, while TCRdb's copy carries only in-frame clones and drops some. The top ten hold roughly 1.8% of the sample, which has more than 100,000 clones, about 90% seen once. Sequenced material: peripheral blood, taken on day 0 of AZD1222 vaccination. These TCRs come from an adult in good health.

V gene TRBV18 combines with J gene TRBJ1-2, with D tentatively TRBD1 (6 bases). The CDR3 runs to 13 residues. Deletions cut 1 base from V and 8 bases from J, with 11 bases between. From germline, CDR1 is KGHSH and CDR2 LQKENI. The CDR3 DNA sequence: TGTGCCAGCTCACCACAGGGGGTATTAGGCTACACCTTC. Protein product: CASSPQGVLGYTF.

This chain joins TRBV19 and TRBJ1-5; 9 bases are shared with TRBD1. Germline-derived CDR1 and CDR2 are LNHDA and SQIVND (reference sequence). This CDR3 is 15 amino acids long. J was trimmed by 4 bases and V by 7 bases; bases with no gene match: 8. The CDR3 region is CASTRGDRENQPQHF. CDR3 nucleotides: TGTGCCAGTACCAGAGGGGACAGGGAAAATCAGCCCCAGCATTTT.

The V and J genes are TRBV5-1 and TRBJ2-3; D possibly uses TRBD1 or TRBD2 (5 bases each). Trimming took 3 bases from V and 0 from J, leaving 14 bases between them. Germline CDR1 and CDR2: SGHRS and YFSETQ. The CDR3 is 16 amino acids. The CDR3 is CASSSLGGLSTDTQYF. The CDR3 bases are TGCGCCAGCAGCTCGCTTGGGGGTCTTAGCACAGATACGCAGTATTTT.

This sequence joins TRBV27 and TRBJ1-6; 10 nucleotides agree with TRBD1. The trim removed 7 bases at V and 7 bases at J, leaving 16 bases unmatched. CDR1 and CDR2 (germline): MNHEY, SMNVEV (reference sequence). The CDR3 totals 18 residues. The CDR3 bases are TGTGCCAGCACCAAGTCCGGGACAGGGGAAGTTGGGAATTCACCCCTCCACTTT. Translation: CASTKSGTGEVGNSPLHF.

V gene TRBV5-1 combines with J gene TRBJ2-2; 10 positions match TRBD2. Germline V lookup: CDR1 SGHRS, CDR2 YFSETQ. The CDR3 loop spans 16 amino acids. The trim removed 4 bases at V and 1 base at J, leaving 4 bases unmatched. In DNA, the CDR3 is TGCGCCAGCAGCCAGATAGCGGGGGGGAACACCGGGGAGCTGTTTTTT. This sequence encodes CASSQIAGGNTGELFF.

The rearrangement links TRBV27 to TRBJ1-3, with 11 bases that match TRBD1. This CDR3 has 15 amino acids. Per germline, CDR1 MNHEY and CDR2 SMNVEV (reference sequence). V shed 5 bases, J shed 9 bases, and the junction held 9 bases outside the gene matches. The CDR3 is CASSPIGTGGGTIYF. The CDR3 DNA follows: TGTGCCAGCAGTCCTATCGGGACAGGGGGAGGCACCATATATTTT.

The V and J genes are TRBV7-2 and TRBJ1-2, with TRBD1 matching over 7 bases. J lost 5 bases, V lost 3 bases, and 6 bases had no gene match. Per germline, CDR1 SGHTA and CDR2 FQGNSA. The CDR3 runs 14 residues. This CDR3 is CASSFSGGDYGYTF. The CDR3 coding sequence is TGTGCCAGCAGCTTTTCAGGGGGGGATTATGGCTACACCTTC.

This clone was recorded a few times. Written as DNA, the CDR3 is TGCGCCAGCAGCTTGGCTACGGGAGGATACAATGAGCAGTTCTTC. This encodes CASSLATGGYNEQFF. This sequence joins TRBV5-1 and TRBJ2-1, with 7 nucleotides matching TRBD2. The J segment lost 4 bases and the V segment lost 0 bases, leaving 4 bases of the junction unmatched. CDR3 length: 15 residues. Germline lookup yields CDR1 SGHRS and CDR2 YFSETQ.

The chain has TRBV3-1 (or the pseudogene TRBV3-2) and TRBJ2-2; D is possibly TRBD1 or TRBD2 (5 bases each). Trimming left V 11 bases short and J 3 bases short, with 10 bases between. The length of the CDR3 is 12 residues. Per the germline V gene, CDR1 is LGHDT and CDR2 is YNNKEL (reference sequence). This chain's CDR3 is CAAGSYTGELFF. DNA for the CDR3: TGTGCCGCAGGGAGTTACACCGGGGAGCTGTTTTTT.

The chain joins TRBV28 to TRBJ1-2; a weak D match, TRBD1 (6 bases). The CDR3 has 14 amino acids. Germline V gene lookup returns CDR1 MDHEN and CDR2 SYDVKM. V was clipped by 8 bases and J by 2 bases, with 15 bases between them. The CDR3: CASLRGGENYGYTF. CDR3 sequence (DNA): TGTGCCAGCCTCAGAGGGGGGGAGAACTATGGCTACACCTTC.

V usage is TRBV7-9 and J usage is TRBJ2-2; TRBD2 aligns across 8 bases. Unmatched junction bases numbered 2, after V lost 3 bases and J lost 2 bases. The CDR3 spans 15 residues. The germline CDR1 and CDR2 sequences are SEHNR and FQNEAQ (reference sequence). As DNA, the CDR3 is TGTGCCAGCAGCTTCACTAGCGGAAACACCGGGGAGCTGTTTTTT. Protein sequence: CASSFTSGNTGELFF.

CDR3 region: CASSLGTENTEAFF. The CDR3 DNA reads TGCGCCAGCAGCTTGGGGACAGAGAACACTGAAGCTTTCTTT. V and J are TRBV5-1 and TRBJ1-1; tentative D call: TRBD1 (6 bases). From germline, CDR1 is SGHRS and CDR2 YFSETQ. The V gene lost 0 bases and the J gene lost 1 base, with 7 bases spanning the gap. The CDR3 length is 14 residues.

The chain combines TRBV5-1 with TRBJ2-7; 10 bases map to TRBD1. From germline, CDR1 is SGHRS and CDR2 YFSETQ. The CDR3 totals 16 residues. The junction had 7 bases not matched to a gene; V was cut back by 0 bases and J by 4 bases. DNA of the CDR3: TGCGCCAGCAGCTTGGGAGGGACAGGGGTTTATTACGAGCAGTACTTC. Translated, it gives CASSLGGTGVYYEQYF.

The chain employs TRBV3-1 (or the pseudogene TRBV3-2) and TRBJ2-5; D not certain. The CDR3 totals 16 residues. The V end was cut by 3 bases, the J end by 7 bases, with 21 bases between. Germline CDR1 LGHDT, CDR2 YNNKEL (reference sequence). The chain's CDR3 is CASSQGPGEAMGTQYF. The CDR3 nucleotides are TGTGCCAGCAGCCAGGGCCCGGGCGAGGCGATGGGGACCCAGTACTTC.

V is TRBV5-4 and J is TRBJ1-2; the D is unclear. CDR1 SGHNT and CDR2 YYREEE come from the germline V gene (reference sequence). V lost 4 bases to trimming and J lost 8 bases, with 15 bases between them. The CDR3 is made up of 13 amino acids. The CDR3 DNA is TGTGCCAGCAGCCTGGACCGGCTAGACGGCTACACCTTC. It translates to CASSLDRLDGYTF.

The chain joins TRBV10-3 to TRBJ1-6, with D uncertain. The CDR3 has 14 amino acids. Germline loops: CDR1 ENHRY, CDR2 SYGVKD. V shed 8 bases and J shed 1 base, with 9 bases lying between them. The CDR3 loop is CAIGRESYNSPLHF. The CDR3 nucleotides are TGTGCCATCGGGCGGGAGTCCTATAATTCACCCCTCCACTTT.

The V call is TRBV3-1 (or the pseudogene TRBV3-2), the J call TRBJ2-3, with TRBD2 matching 8 bases. The V gene's germline CDR1 is LGHDT and CDR2 YNNKEL (reference sequence). The V and J ends lost 4 bases and 2 bases, in that order; junction bases with no gene match: 8. This CDR3 region has 16 residues. CDR3 residues: CASSLRPGGYTDTQYF. The CDR3 bases are TGTGCCAGCAGCCTCCGACCGGGGGGGTACACAGATACGCAGTATTTT.

V gene TRBV9 combines with J gene TRBJ1-6; no clear D. V was clipped by 0 bases and J by 8 bases, with 6 bases between them. The CDR3 contains 13 residues. CDR1 SGDLS and CDR2 YYNGEE come from the germline V gene. The CDR3 loop reads CASSVVPDSPLHF. CDR3 in DNA: TGTGCCAGCAGCGTAGTTCCGGATTCACCCCTCCACTTT.

The V and J genes are TRBV5-1 and TRBJ2-7; 10 positions match TRBD1. CDR1 is SGHRS and CDR2 is YFSETQ in the germline V gene. CDR3 length: 15 amino acids. The ends lost 2 bases at V and 4 bases at J; junction bases unmatched: 6. In DNA form, the CDR3 reads TGCGCCAGCAGCTTCGGGACAGGGGTAGCTTACGAGCAGTACGTC. Its protein is CASSFGTGVAYEQYV.

CDR3 sequence (DNA): TGTGCCAGCAGTGAAGTAGGACAGGGGAATGAACTGTTTTTT. This codes for CASSEVGQGNELFF. The rearrangement links TRBV2 to TRBJ1-4, with 9 bases that match TRBD1. This CDR3 is built from 14 residues. Losses at the gene ends were 1 base for V and 12 bases for J; bases not matched to a gene: 6. CDR1 is SNHLY and CDR2 is FYNNEI in the germline V gene.

The chain uses TRBV7-3 and TRBJ2-1; TRBD1 matches at 11 bases. The CDR3 contains 15 residues. Trimming took 3 bases from V and 7 from J; bases not matched to a gene: 5. Germline V gene lookup returns CDR1 SGHTA and CDR2 FQGTGA. The CDR3 loop is CASSFMGQGVNEQFF. The CDR3 DNA reads as TGTGCCAGCAGCTTTATGGGACAGGGGGTGAATGAGCAGTTCTTC.

The V call is TRBV7-8, the J call TRBJ1-5; D remains ambiguous. Germline V gene lookup returns CDR1 SGHVS and CDR2 FQNEAQ. Trimming shortened V by 3 bases and J by 3 bases, and 3 bases separated the two germline ends. The CDR3 has 12 amino acids. The CDR3 spells CASSFNNQPQHF. The CDR3 DNA reads TGTGCCAGCAGCTTTAACAATCAGCCCCAGCATTTT.